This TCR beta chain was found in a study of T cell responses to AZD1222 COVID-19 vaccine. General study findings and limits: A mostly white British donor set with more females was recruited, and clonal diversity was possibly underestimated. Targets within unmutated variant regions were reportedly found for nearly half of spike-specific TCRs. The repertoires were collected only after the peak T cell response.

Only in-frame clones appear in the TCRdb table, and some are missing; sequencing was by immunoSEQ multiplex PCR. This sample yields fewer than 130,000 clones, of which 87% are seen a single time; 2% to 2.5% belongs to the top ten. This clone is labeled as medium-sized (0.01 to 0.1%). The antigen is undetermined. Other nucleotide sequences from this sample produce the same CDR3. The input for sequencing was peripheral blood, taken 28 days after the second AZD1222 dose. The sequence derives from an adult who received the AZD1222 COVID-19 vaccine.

CDR3 protein: CASSLVGYEQYF. The CDR3 bases are TGTGCCAGCAGCTTAGTGGGCTACGAGCAGTACTTC. V usage is TRBV7-9 and J usage is TRBJ2-7; D call uncertain. Trimming cost V 1 base and J 3 bases, with 4 bases left between them. CDR1 and CDR2 (germline): SEHNR, FQNEAQ (reference sequence). CDR3 length: 12 amino acids. The full variable domain, rest sourced from reference TRBV7-9 and TRBJ2-7, is DTGVSQNPRHKITKRGQNVTFRCDPISEHNRLYWYRQTLGQGPEFLTYFQNEAQLEKSRLLSDRFSAERPKGSFSTLEIQRTEQGDSAMYLCASSLVGYEQYFGPGTRLTVT.